This passage covers 28 T cell receptor beta chains from one sample sequenced in a study of blood T cell repertoires in COVID-19. The protocol was immunoSEQ multiplex PCR, while the TCRdb copy is restricted to in-frame clones and leaves out a portion. The sample holds around 80,000 clones, 75% to 85% seen once. Specimen: peripheral blood. The receptors originated from a man aged 45 to 65 with COVID-19, enrolled during active disease.

V is TRBV28 and J is TRBJ2-2, with D possibly matching TRBD2 (6 bases). The germline CDR1 and CDR2 sequences are MDHEN and SYDVKM. This CDR3 contains 17 residues. The V end lost 6 bases, the J end lost 1 base, and 18 bases lay between the germline ends. CDR3 DNA sequence: TGTGCCAGCAGGCACCGCCCCGGGACTTTGAACACCGGGGAGCTGTTTTTT. Translated: CASRHRPGTLNTGELFF.

The chain carries TRBV29-1 and TRBJ1-6; D ambiguous. This CDR3 comprises 14 residues. V gave up 6 bases and J gave up 0 bases, with 9 bases separating them. Germline V gene lookup returns CDR1 SQVTM and CDR2 ANQGSEA. The CDR3 DNA sequence: TGCAGCGTGAGGGAGGACTCCTATAATTCACCCCTCCACTTT. Translation: CSVREDSYNSPLHF.

The chain carries TRBV11-3 and TRBJ2-7; perhaps TRBD2 as D (5 bases). From germline, CDR1 is SGHNT and CDR2 YENEEA. This CDR3 spans 13 amino acids. The V end lost 4 bases, the J end lost 6 bases, and 13 bases lay between the germline ends. CDR3 sequence reads: CASSSGPAGEQYF. The CDR3 DNA sequence: TGTGCCAGCAGCTCCGGACCCGCGGGCGAGCAGTACTTC.

The chain combines TRBV19 with TRBJ2-7; the D gene is possibly TRBD1 (5 bases). From germline, CDR1 is LNHDA and CDR2 SQIVND (reference sequence). There are 14 residues in the CDR3. V lost 6 bases and J lost 3, with 15 bases in between. CDR3 sequence (DNA): TGTGCCAGTAGCAAATACCCCGACAGCTACGAGCAGTACTTC. Amino acid sequence: CASSKYPDSYEQYF.

The chain employs TRBV3-1 (or the pseudogene TRBV3-2) and TRBJ2-7, with 11 bases aligning to TRBD2. From germline, CDR1 is LGHDT and CDR2 YNNKEL (reference sequence). This CDR3 is 15 amino acids long. Germline trimming cut 5 bases from V and 2 bases from J; bases unmatched to any gene: 5. The CDR3 DNA follows: TGTGCCAGCAGCTCGCTAGCGGGAGGCCCCTACGAGCAGTACTTC. Translated, it gives CASSSLAGGPYEQYF.

V and J are TRBV4-3 and TRBJ1-1; the D gene is possibly TRBD1 (5 bases). The CDR3 covers 14 residues. The germline V and J ends were trimmed by 2 bases and 5 bases, with 12 bases remaining between them. The germline gives CDR1 LGHNA, CDR2 YSLEER. CDR3 DNA sequence: TGCGCCAGCAGCCAAAAGGTCCGGGGGACTGAAGCTTTCTTT. This encodes CASSQKVRGTEAFF.

The chain joins TRBV5-5 to TRBJ2-4; perhaps TRBD1 as D (5 bases). V was pared by 0 bases and J by 4 bases, with 8 bases between. Germline V gene sequence: CDR1 SGHKS, CDR2 YYEKEE (reference sequence). This CDR3 has 14 amino acids. The CDR3 protein is CASSLARAKNIQYF. In DNA, the CDR3 is TGTGCCAGCAGCTTGGCCAGGGCTAAAAACATTCAGTACTTC.

The gene calls are TRBV21-1 and TRBJ1-1. TRBV21-1 is assigned pseudogene status. The CDR3 runs to 17 residues. The CDR3 DNA is TGTGCCAGCAGCAAAGCTCGAGAGAGGAGAATGAACACTGAAGCTTTCTTT. This gives the protein CASSKARERRMNTEAFF.

V is TRBV11-2 and J is TRBJ2-5; TRBD1 matches at 8 bases. The CDR3 spans 14 residues. The ends lost 5 bases at V and 1 base at J; junction bases unmatched: 3. Germline assignment: CDR1 SGHAT and CDR2 FQNNGV. The CDR3 coding sequence is TGTGCCAGCAGCCGGACAGGGTTCCAAGAGACCCAGTACTTC. Translated, it gives CASSRTGFQETQYF.

The gene calls are TRBV28 and TRBJ2-1; 8 positions agree with TRBD2. Germline loops: CDR1 MDHEN, CDR2 SYDVKM. The junction had 6 bases not matched to a gene; V was cut back by 4 bases and J by 1 base. The CDR3 runs 16 residues. In DNA, the CDR3 is TGTGCCAGCAGTTCATATAGCGGGAAATCCTACAATGAGCAGTTCTTC. Amino acid sequence: CASSSYSGKSYNEQFF.

The chain joins TRBV29-1 to TRBJ2-1; a possible D gene is TRBD1 (5 bases). V dropped 1 base and J dropped 7 bases, with 11 bases sitting between them. From germline, CDR1 is SQVTM and CDR2 ANQGSEA. The CDR3 has 13 amino acids. DNA for the CDR3: TGCAGCGTTGAAGGGCAGGGTAAGAATGAGCAGTTCTTC. Protein sequence: CSVEGQGKNEQFF.

The chain combines TRBV28 with TRBJ2-1; 7 bases align to TRBD2. V lost 3 bases, J lost 4 bases, and 6 bases stayed unmatched. The CDR3 length is 15 residues. Germline-derived CDR1 and CDR2 are MDHEN and SYDVKM. In nucleotides, the CDR3 is TGTGCCAGCAGTTTTGGGGAGGGGACGTACAATGAGCAGTTCTTC. Translation gives CASSFGEGTYNEQFF. Full variable domain (remainder filled in from reference TRBV28 and TRBJ2-1): DVKVTQSSRYLVKRTGEKVFLECVQDMDHENMFWYRQDPGLGLRLIYFSYDVKMKEKGDIPEGYSVSREKKERFSLILESASTNQTSMYLCASSFGEGTYNEQFFGPGTRLTVL.

This clone was observed a single time. V and J are TRBV27 and TRBJ2-7; D perhaps matches TRBD2 (6 bases). The CDR3 length is 15 residues. V lost 6 bases and J 6 bases, leaving 21 bases between the germline ends. The germline gives CDR1 MNHEY, CDR2 SMNVEV (reference sequence). CDR3 DNA sequence: TGTGCCAGCAGATCCTTGGCGGGATCCTTCGGCGAGCAGTACTTC. Protein sequence: CASRSLAGSFGEQYF.

This clone was observed a handful of times. This chain connects TRBV2 to TRBJ2-3; 7 nucleotides align to TRBD2. V dropped 4 bases and J dropped 2; count of bases not matched to a gene: 6. Germline-derived CDR1 and CDR2 are SNHLY and FYNNEI. This CDR3 is 15 amino acids long. The CDR3 region has the DNA TGTGCCAGCAGTGGGGAGGGGCTGTACACAGATACGCAGTATTTT. Translated: CASSGEGLYTDTQYF.

Here the CDR3 reads CASSSSRNTDTQYF. In DNA form, the CDR3 reads TGTGCCAGTAGTTCCTCGCGGAACACAGATACGCAGTATTTT. The chain employs TRBV19 and TRBJ2-3; D not certain. The CDR3 is 14 residues long. The germline CDR1 and CDR2 sequences are LNHDA and SQIVND (reference sequence). V was clipped by 5 bases and J by 2 bases, with 11 bases between them.

The chain uses TRBV4-2 and TRBJ1-1; possible D gene TRBD1, 6 bases. The CDR3 covers 15 residues. Germline-derived CDR1 and CDR2 are LGHNA and YNFKEQ. V was shortened by 0 bases and J by 3 bases, with 11 bases between the two germline ends. The CDR3 sequence: CASSQDGNRDTEAFF. DNA of the CDR3: TGTGCCAGCAGCCAAGATGGCAACAGGGACACTGAAGCTTTCTTT.

V gene TRBV7-2 combines with J gene TRBJ1-4, with TRBD1 matching over 8 bases. Germline CDR1 and CDR2: SGHTA and FQGNSA. Losses at the gene ends were 3 bases for V and 8 bases for J; bases not matched to a gene: 11. This CDR3 contains 16 residues. The CDR3 DNA reads TGTGCCAGCAGCTTCCAAGCCGGGACAGGCGGAGAAAAACTGTTTTTT. Translated, it gives CASSFQAGTGGEKLFF.

The chain employs TRBV4-2 and TRBJ2-6; D might be TRBD1 (6 bases). The V and J ends lost 0 bases and 0 bases respectively, with 6 bases between them. The CDR3 contains 16 residues. The germline gives CDR1 LGHNA, CDR2 YNFKEQ. DNA for the CDR3: TGTGCCAGCAGCCAAGAGGGGGCCTCTGGGGCCAACGTCCTGACTTTC. Protein product: CASSQEGASGANVLTF.

The chain couples TRBV7-2 to TRBJ2-7, with D possibly matching TRBD1 (5 bases). The CDR3 is 15 residues long. Trimming took off 2 bases at V and 1 base at J, with 12 bases between the two ends. Germline-derived CDR1 and CDR2 are SGHTA and FQGNSA. CDR3 nucleotide sequence: TGTGCCAGCAGCTTACAGGGCGGCGGTTCCTACGAGCAGTACTTC. As protein: CASSLQGGGSYEQYF. The whole variable domain, remainder taken from reference TRBV7-2 and TRBJ2-7, is GAGVSQSPSNKVTEKGKDVELRCDPISGHTALYWYRQSLGQGLEFLIYFQGNSAPDKSGLPSDRFSAERTGGSVSTLTIQRTQQEDSAVYLCASSLQGGGSYEQYFGPGTRLTVT.

The rearrangement uses TRBV28 and TRBJ1-2; 7 bases agree with TRBD1. The length of the CDR3 is 16 residues. Germline V gene lookup returns CDR1 MDHEN and CDR2 SYDVKM. The trim removed 0 bases at V and 0 bases at J, leaving 4 bases unmatched. The CDR3 spells CASSLWGDSTNYGYTF. CDR3 in DNA: TGTGCCAGCAGTTTATGGGGGGACAGCACTAACTATGGCTACACCTTC.

This clone has just a few counts. The chain joins TRBV5-1 to TRBJ2-2, with TRBD2 identical over 8 bases. With V trimmed by 2 bases and J by 0 bases, 0 bases remained unmatched. The CDR3 runs 15 residues. The germline CDR1 and CDR2 sequences are SGHRS and YFSETQ. CDR3 region: CASSFSGANTGELFF. The CDR3 DNA is TGCGCCAGCAGCTTTAGCGGGGCGAACACCGGGGAGCTGTTTTTT. The complete variable domain, with remaining parts taken from reference TRBV5-1 and TRBJ2-2, reads KAGVTQTPRYLIKTRGQQVTLSCSPISGHRSVSWYQQTPGQGLQFLFEYFSETQRNKGNFPGRFSGRQFSNSRSEMNVSTLELGDSALYLCASSFSGANTGELFFGEGSRLTVL.

The gene calls are TRBV18 and TRBJ1-4; 7 bases are shared with TRBD1. V shed 6 bases, J shed 8 bases, and the junction held 12 bases outside the gene matches. Per germline, CDR1 KGHSH and CDR2 LQKENI. The CDR3 has 15 amino acids. The CDR3 coding sequence is TGTGCCAGCTCTTCTGGACAGGTCCCCGGGGAAAAACTGTTTTTT. It yields the protein CASSSGQVPGEKLFF. The whole variable domain, filled in from reference TRBV18 and TRBJ1-4, reads NAGVMQNPRHLVRRRGQEARLRCSPMKGHSHVYWYRQLPEEGLKFMVYLQKENIIDESGMPKERFSAEFPKEGPSILRIQQVVRGDSAAYFCASSSGQVPGEKLFFGSGTQLSVL.

The genes are TRBV19 and TRBJ2-3; D is perhaps TRBD2 (7 bases). This CDR3 spans 15 amino acids. Between the trimmed V and J ends, which lost 8 bases and 4 bases, there was a span of 19 bases. Germline CDR1 is LNHDA and CDR2 is SQIVND (reference sequence). CDR3 nucleotide sequence: TGTGCCAGTGGGGGCCTCCCCGCGGGGGCAGATACGCAGTATTTT. As protein: CASGGLPAGADTQYF.

This rearrangement joins TRBV27 to TRBJ1-5; TRBD1 might be the D (5 bases). CDR3 length: 15 amino acids. The V end was cut by 6 bases, the J end by 2 bases, with 14 bases between. CDR1 is MNHEY and CDR2 is SMNVEV in the germline V gene (reference sequence). CDR3 bases: TGTGCCAGCAGCGTGGATCCGGGGGGCAATCAGCCCCAGCATTTT. It encodes CASSVDPGGNQPQHF.

This chain links TRBV19 with TRBJ1-5, with TRBD1 matching 9 bases. This CDR3 is 15 amino acids long. The ends lost 7 bases at V and 7 bases at J; junction bases unmatched: 11. Germline CDR1 reads LNHDA; CDR2 reads SQIVND (reference sequence). Here the CDR3 reads CASKDRGYANQPQHF. As DNA, the CDR3 is TGTGCCAGTAAAGACAGGGGGTACGCTAACCAGCCCCAGCATTTT.

The chain carries TRBV5-4 and TRBJ2-7; possibly TRBD2 for D (5 bases). Germline CDR1 is SGHNT and CDR2 is YYREEE (reference sequence). The CDR3 runs to 13 residues. Trimming cost V 3 bases and J 3 bases, with 10 bases left between them. The CDR3: CASSWELDYEQYF. CDR3 in DNA: TGTGCCAGCAGCTGGGAGCTGGACTACGAGCAGTACTTC.

The chain combines TRBV2 with TRBJ2-7; possible D gene TRBD1, 5 bases. The CDR3 loop spans 11 amino acids. In germline, CDR1 is SNHLY, CDR2 FYNNEI. V lost 7 bases and J lost 3, with 7 bases in between. The CDR3: CASNQGYEQYF. The CDR3 DNA follows: TGTGCCAGCAATCAGGGCTACGAGCAGTACTTC.

This clone showed up just a few times. This chain joins TRBV7-2 and TRBJ1-2; D possibly corresponds to TRBD1 (5 bases). In germline, CDR1 is SGHTA, CDR2 FQGNSA. Deletions cut 7 bases from V and 0 bases from J, with 12 bases between. CDR3 length equals 14 residues. The CDR3 sequence: CASTSDRSNYGYTF. The CDR3 DNA follows: TGTGCCAGCACCTCCGACAGATCTAACTATGGCTACACCTTC.